This TCR beta chain was profiled in a study of beta chain features in type 1 diabetes. Comments on this clone: As yet, its antigen is unknown.

V dropped 4 bases and J dropped 2; count of bases not matched to a gene: 3. Germline V gives CDR1 SGHRS, CDR2 YFSETQ. This CDR3 comprises 15 residues. As every portion of the isolated RNA was reverse transcribed, the sequencing read expressed TCRB transcripts. TCRdb keeps only in-frame clones here, not all; method: immunoSEQ multiplex PCR. The profile covers 60,000 to 75,000 clones, with 49% appearing a single time and roughly 0.7% taken by the ten largest. Study-level findings and limits: The question left open here concerned HLA type influencing TCRB rearrangement. Shorter templates might be favored by PCR, equally in patients and controls. Patients with Type 1 diabetes showed moderately but significantly shorter TCRB CDR3s in all four CD4+ subsets.

The chain has TRBV5-1 and TRBJ2-1; TRBD2 matches at 10 bases. This clonotype was sampled from a young man with type 1 diabetes. The sequencing input was central memory CD4+ T cells from blood. The CDR3, as DNA: TGCGCCAGCAGCACTAGCGGGGAGGCCTACAATGAGCAGTTCTTC. Protein: CASSTSGEAYNEQFF. The variable domain in full, with the rest retrieved from reference TRBV5-1 and TRBJ2-1, is KAGVTQTPRYLIKTRGQQVTLSCSPISGHRSVSWYQQTPGQGLQFLFEYFSETQRNKGNFPGRFSGRQFSNSRSEMNVSTLELGDSALYLCASSTSGEAYNEQFFGPGTRLTVL.